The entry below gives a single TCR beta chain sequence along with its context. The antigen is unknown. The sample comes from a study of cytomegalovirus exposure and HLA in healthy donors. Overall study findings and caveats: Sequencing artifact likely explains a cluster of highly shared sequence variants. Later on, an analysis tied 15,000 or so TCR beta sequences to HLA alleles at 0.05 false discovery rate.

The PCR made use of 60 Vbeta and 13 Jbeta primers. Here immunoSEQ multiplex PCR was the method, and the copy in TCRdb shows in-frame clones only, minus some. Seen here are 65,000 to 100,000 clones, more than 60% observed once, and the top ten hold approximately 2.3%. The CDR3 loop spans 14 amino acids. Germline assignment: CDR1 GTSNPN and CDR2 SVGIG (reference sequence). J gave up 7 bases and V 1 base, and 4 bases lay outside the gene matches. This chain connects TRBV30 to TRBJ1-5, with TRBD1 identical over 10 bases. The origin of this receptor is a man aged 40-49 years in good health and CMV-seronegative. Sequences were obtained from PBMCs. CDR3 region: CAWSAGQGDQPQHF. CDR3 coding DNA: TGTGCCTGGAGTGCCGGACAGGGGGACCAGCCCCAGCATTTT.